Each of the 9 T cell receptor beta chains below was sequenced from the same sample in a study of control samples from healthy donors and cancer patients (dated by TCRdb to 2020 to 2021). The library was made by the immunoSEQ multiplex PCR assay. TCRdb's version of the immuneACCESS table is confined to in-frame rearrangements and falls short of the full clone set. An unresolved V gene accounts for under half of the shortfall where checked; the remainder is of unknown origin. In this sample the table shows roughly 180,000 clones, approximately 92% of which occur a single time. Jointly, the top ten make up roughly 4% of the sample. Material: blood. These receptors were taken from a woman aged 55-75 years in good health.

This chain joins TRBV7-3 and TRBJ1-6, with D possibly being TRBD1 (6 bases). Trimming removed 5 bases at V and 10 bases at J, with 21 bases between. The CDR3 covers 16 residues. Germline assignment: CDR1 SGHTA and CDR2 FQGTGA. CDR3 loop: CASSTGHSAGRSPLHF. CDR3 in DNA: TGTGCCAGCAGCACGGGACATTCGGCGGGCCGGTCACCCCTCCACTTT.

The chain is built from TRBV2 and TRBJ2-1, with D possibly matching TRBD1 (6 bases). The CDR3 contains 15 residues. The germline CDR1 and CDR2 sequences are SNHLY and FYNNEI. V lost 7 bases to trimming and J lost 0 bases, with 13 bases between them. CDR3 DNA: TGTGCCAGCAAATCCGGGACACTCTCCTACAATGAGCAGTTCTTC. Translation gives CASKSGTLSYNEQFF. The full variable domain, in which reference TRBV2 and TRBJ2-1 provide the parts outside the CDR3, is EPEVTQTPSHQVTQMGQEVILRCVPISNHLYFYWYRQILGQKVEFLVSFYNNEISEKSEIFDDQFSVERPDGSNFTLKIRSTKLEDSAMYFCASKSGTLSYNEQFFGPGTRLTVL.

The V call is TRBV5-1, the J call TRBJ2-7; D might be TRBD1 (6 bases). V was clipped by 5 bases and J by 3 bases, with 12 bases between them. The CDR3 loop spans 13 amino acids. Germline assignment: CDR1 SGHRS and CDR2 YFSETQ. In DNA form, the CDR3 reads TGCGCCAGCAGGGTTGGGGACAACTACGAGCAGTACTTC. It specifies CASRVGDNYEQYF.

The chain links TRBV6-1 to TRBJ2-4; 7 bases line up with TRBD1. V lost 6 bases, J lost 1 base, and 3 bases stayed unmatched. This CDR3 contains 14 residues. The germline V gene encodes CDR1 MNHNS and CDR2 SASEGT. Written as DNA, the CDR3 is TGTGCCAGCAGGTCGGACAGGGCCAAAAACATTCAGTACTTC. It translates to CASRSDRAKNIQYF.

The table lists this clone with a count of one. The chain is built from TRBV5-1 and TRBJ1-1; D might be TRBD1 (5 bases). CDR3 length: 14 residues. Trimming stripped 0 bases from V and 3 bases from J, with 9 bases between. The germline V gene encodes CDR1 SGHRS and CDR2 YFSETQ. CDR3 DNA: TGCGCCAGCAGCTTGGGGACACCTCACACTGAAGCTTTCTTT. Translating gives CASSLGTPHTEAFF.

The rearrangement uses TRBV25-1 and TRBJ1-2; D may be TRBD1 (6 bases). The germline V and J ends were trimmed by 6 bases and 7 bases, with 21 bases remaining between them. The CDR3 is 15 amino acids. CDR1 MGHDK and CDR2 SYGVNS come from the germline V gene. In DNA, the CDR3 is TGTGCCAGCAGCACCAAGGGGGTAGAGGCTGCTGGCTACACCTTC. Protein: CASSTKGVEAAGYTF.

V and J are TRBV3-1 (or the pseudogene TRBV3-2) and TRBJ2-7; the D is unclear. Germline values: CDR1 LGHDT, CDR2 YNNKEL (reference sequence). Trimming removed 1 base at V and 6 bases at J, with 7 bases between. The CDR3 totals 12 residues. In DNA form, the CDR3 reads TGTGCCAGCAGCCAAGGGGTAGGCGAGCAGTACTTC. It specifies CASSQGVGEQYF.

CDR3 region: CASSTDRGRNYGYTF. Here the CDR3 DNA reads TGTGCCAGTAGTACAGACAGGGGGAGAAACTATGGCTACACCTTC. The gene calls are TRBV19 and TRBJ1-2; TRBD1 agrees at 9 bases. The CDR3 has 15 residues. The trim removed 4 bases at V and 2 bases at J, leaving 5 bases unmatched. Germline values: CDR1 LNHDA, CDR2 SQIVND (reference sequence).

This chain joins TRBV5-8 and TRBJ1-1; TRBD1 might be the D (6 bases). CDR1 and CDR2 (germline): SGHTS, YDEGEE. CDR3 size: 16 residues. V was cut by 4 bases and J by 4 bases, with 20 bases left in between. CDR3 nucleotides: TGTGCCAGCAGCCCCAACCTAGGGGGGAAGAGCACTGAAGCTTTCTTT. Protein product: CASSPNLGGKSTEAFF. Full variable domain (outside the CDR3, taken from reference TRBV5-8 and TRBJ1-1): EAGVTQSPTHLIKTRGQQATLRCSPISGHTSVYWYQQALGLGLQFLLWYDEGEERNRGNFPPRFSGRQFPNYSSELNVNALELEDSALYLCASSPNLGGKSTEAFFGQGTRLTVV.